The entry that follows covers one TCR beta chain sequence. The data are from a study of blood T cell repertoires in COVID-19. Across the study: PBMCs, B-cell-depleted T cells, or T cells provided the cDNA or gDNA that made up the material.

Original methodology: Amplification with reference gene primers provided the estimates of nucleated cell counts. Repertoires were generated with immunoSEQ multiplex PCR, while TCRdb's copy carries only in-frame clones and drops some. V and J calls and clone size come straight from that table; D and trimming were deduced from the DNA. Found here are roughly 280,000 clones, 86% of them singletons; the top ten hold approximately 9.7%. The specimen was peripheral blood. The sequence came from a man in his forties with active or convalescent COVID-19.

The CDR3 region is CASSEWPPQGPGNYGYTF. CDR3 DNA: TGTGCCAGCAGTGAATGGCCCCCACAGGGGCCGGGAAACTATGGCTACACCTTC. The rearrangement uses TRBV25-1 and TRBJ1-2, with 7 bases identical to TRBD1. The CDR3 extends over 18 amino acids. With 1 base clipped from V and 2 bases from J, the junction kept 13 bases outside the gene matches. Germline V lookup: CDR1 MGHDK, CDR2 SYGVNS.